The 20 T cell receptor beta chains listed next were all sequenced from one sample in a study of persistence of HIV-infected CD4 T cells. The antigens these receptors bind are not known. Sequencing used immunoSEQ version 4 in survey mode. Profiling relied on immunoSEQ multiplex PCR, and the TCRdb table lists in-frame clones only, not all of them. The sample carries tens of thousands of clones, 70% to 75% recorded once. An overlapping HIV-1 Gag peptide pool stimulated these cells at 0.75 to 1 ug/peptide/mL. CD40L/CD69 double-negative CD45RO-high memory CD4+ T cells were collected. The sample here was CD4+ T cells sorted from PBMCs after approximately 20-hour stimulation, taken from a patient who received antiretroviral therapy. All receptors derive from an adult man with HIV who was CMV-seropositive.

With regard to this clone: Other nucleotide sequences in the sample specify the same CDR3. The rearrangement uses TRBV7-6 and TRBJ2-7; TRBD1 might be the D (6 bases). The CDR3 runs to 14 residues. Trimming cost V 1 base and J 1 base, with 8 bases left between them. Germline V lookup: CDR1 SGHVS, CDR2 FNYEAQ. The CDR3 nucleotides read TGTGCCAGCAGCTTAGACAGGGCGTCCTACGAGCAGTACTTC. Translating gives CASSLDRASYEQYF.

This clone was counted once. V is TRBV6-5 and J is TRBJ2-3, with no clear D. V was cut by 2 bases and J by 0 bases, with 9 bases left in between. Germline loops: CDR1 MNHEY, CDR2 SVGAGI. This CDR3 is 15 amino acids long. CDR3 sequence (DNA): TGTGCCAGCAGTTACCAAAATCCTAGCACAGATACGCAGTATTTT. Translating it yields CASSYQNPSTDTQYF.

The rearrangement links TRBV2 to TRBJ1-1; TRBD1 matches 7 bases. Germline CDR1 reads SNHLY; CDR2 reads FYNNEI. CDR3 length: 15 residues. With 4 bases clipped from V and 3 bases from J, the junction kept 8 bases outside the gene matches. DNA for the CDR3: TGTGCCAGCAGTGTGGACAGGAGAGCCGACACTGAAGCTTTCTTT. Protein sequence: CASSVDRRADTEAFF.

The chain is built from TRBV5-1 and TRBJ2-7; 8 bases match TRBD1. The germline V gene has CDR1 SGHRS and CDR2 YFSETQ. The CDR3 length is 18 residues. The V segment lost 4 bases and the J segment 0 bases; nucleotides outside the gene matches: 15. The CDR3, as DNA: TGCGCCAGCAGCCCTGTCAGGGGGCCTACCTCCCCCTCCTACGAGCAGTACTTC. Translated: CASSPVRGPTSPSYEQYF.

V usage is TRBV5-1 and J usage is TRBJ1-2; TRBD1 aligns across 12 bases. From germline, CDR1 is SGHRS and CDR2 YFSETQ. V gave up 4 bases and J gave up 6 bases; unmatched junction bases: 4. CDR3 length equals 14 residues. The CDR3 here is CASSLGQGAHGYTF. The CDR3 region has the DNA TGCGCCAGCAGCCTGGGACAGGGGGCGCATGGCTACACCTTC.

The chain recombines TRBV24-1 with TRBJ2-2, with 9 bases identical to TRBD1. V shed 4 bases and J 4 bases; nucleotides not matched to a gene: 3. CDR3 length: 15 residues. Germline CDR1 and CDR2: KGHDR and SFDVKD. The DNA for the CDR3 is TGTGCCACCAGTGAGACAGGGGGTCCCACCGGGGAGCTGTTTTTT. Translation gives CATSETGGPTGELFF.

The CDR3 region is CASSIGPANTEAFF. The CDR3 DNA reads TGTGCCAGTAGTATCGGGCCGGCGAACACTGAAGCTTTCTTT. The gene calls are TRBV19 and TRBJ1-1; the D is unclear. The CDR3 length is 14 residues. V was shortened by 3 bases and J by 1 base, with 9 bases between the two germline ends. Germline CDR1 LNHDA, CDR2 SQIVND (reference sequence).

The CDR3 loop is CASSRDRRNTEAFF. The CDR3 DNA reads TGTGCCAGCAGCCGCGACAGGAGGAACACTGAAGCTTTCTTT. V and J are TRBV5-4 and TRBJ1-1, with D possibly matching TRBD1 (6 bases). CDR3 length: 14 residues. Trimming cost V 4 bases and J 1 base, with 11 bases left between them. Germline CDR1 SGHNT, CDR2 YYREEE (reference sequence).

The V and J genes are TRBV28 and TRBJ1-1; perhaps TRBD1 as D (5 bases). This CDR3 comprises 15 residues. V lost 6 bases and J 5 bases, leaving 19 bases between the germline ends. CDR1 is MDHEN and CDR2 is SYDVKM in the germline V gene. The CDR3 DNA reads as TGTGCCAGCAGGTCTTATGGCCGGGAGGGGACTGAAGCTTTCTTT. It specifies CASRSYGREGTEAFF.

CDR3 bases: TGTGCCAGCGGGCCGGGACAGAGTACGCAGTATTTT. This sequence encodes CASGPGQSTQYF. The gene calls are TRBV7-9 and TRBJ2-3; 7 bases line up with TRBD1. CDR3 size: 12 residues. Germline CDR1 is SEHNR and CDR2 is FQNEAQ (reference sequence). Trimming at V came to 8 bases and at J to 8 bases, leaving 7 bases not matched to a gene.

CDR3 sequence reads: CASSSWGPNTGELFF. CDR3 nucleotide sequence: TGCGCCAGCAGCTCGTGGGGCCCGAACACCGGGGAGCTGTTTTTT. The J gene is TRBJ2-2, the V gene TRBV5-1; perhaps TRBD1 as D (5 bases). Trimming stripped 3 bases from V and 0 bases from J, with 9 bases between. Germline lookup yields CDR1 SGHRS and CDR2 YFSETQ. CDR3 size: 15 residues.

The chain links TRBV27 to TRBJ1-1, with D perhaps matching TRBD1 (6 bases). Trimming removed 6 bases at V and 5 bases at J, with 19 bases between. Germline V gene sequence: CDR1 MNHEY, CDR2 SMNVEV (reference sequence). This CDR3 has 15 residues. The CDR3 sequence is CASSRREGGGTEAFF. CDR3 coding DNA: TGTGCCAGCAGCCGCCGGGAGGGGGGTGGGACTGAAGCTTTCTTT.

The CDR3 sequence: CASSPGQGQETQYF. DNA of the CDR3: TGTGCCAGCTCACCCGGACAGGGACAAGAGACCCAGTACTTC. The chain joins TRBV18 to TRBJ2-5; the match to TRBD1 covers 8 bases. Germline V lookup: CDR1 KGHSH, CDR2 LQKENI. CDR3 size: 14 residues. V dropped 3 bases and J dropped 2; count of bases not matched to a gene: 2.

The chain has TRBV7-2 and TRBJ2-7, with D possibly TRBD1 on 5 matching bases. Germline loops: CDR1 SGHTA, CDR2 FQGNSA. CDR3 length equals 14 residues. The ends were cut back, 3 bases at V and 0 bases at J, with 9 bases in the middle. The DNA for the CDR3 is TGTGCCAGCAGCTTCGGCAGGGTCTCCTACGAGCAGTACTTC. Translating gives CASSFGRVSYEQYF.

With regard to this clone: A clone one base away is much larger, so this may be a read error. This chain joins TRBV2 and TRBJ1-1, with D possibly TRBD1 on 5 matching bases. Trimming left V 8 bases short and J 1 base short, with 11 bases between. This CDR3 spans 13 amino acids. Looked up from germline, CDR1 is SNHLY and CDR2 is FYNNEI. The CDR3 bases are TGTGCCAGCGTGGGGGAGAGGAACACTGAAGCTTTCTTT. This sequence encodes CASVGERNTEAFF.

The chain joins TRBV6-5 to TRBJ2-7, with 8 bases aligning to TRBD1. The ends lost 5 bases at V and 3 bases at J; junction bases unmatched: 6. CDR1 MNHEY and CDR2 SVGAGI come from the germline V gene. This CDR3 contains 14 residues. CDR3 region: CASSTGGSSYEQYF. The CDR3 DNA reads as TGTGCCAGCAGTACAGGGGGGTCGAGCTACGAGCAGTACTTC.

As to this clone: This same CDR3 is encoded by further DNA sequences in the sample. The chain recombines TRBV18 with TRBJ2-3; 9 nucleotides align to TRBD1. This CDR3 is 14 amino acids long. Germline V CDR1 and CDR2: KGHSH, LQKENI. Trimming at V came to 3 bases and at J to 3 bases, leaving 1 base not matched to a gene. The CDR3 spells CASSPGQGTDTQYF. The DNA of the CDR3 is TGTGCCAGCTCACCGGGACAGGGTACAGATACGCAGTATTTT.

The V call is TRBV5-1, the J call TRBJ2-5; maybe TRBD2 (5 bases). V was pared by 5 bases and J by 10 bases, with 12 bases between. This CDR3 has 11 residues. Looked up from germline, CDR1 is SGHRS and CDR2 is YFSETQ. The CDR3 sequence: CASSQSGIQYF. CDR3 sequence (DNA): TGCGCCAGCAGTCAGTCCGGGATCCAGTACTTC.

The chain couples TRBV14 to TRBJ1-1; D unresolved. Per germline, CDR1 SGHDN and CDR2 FVKESK. V lost 3 bases to trimming and J lost 1 base, with 9 bases between them. The CDR3 totals 14 residues. The CDR3 loop reads CASSQETGNTEAFF. Written as DNA, the CDR3 is TGTGCCAGCAGCCAGGAGACGGGGAACACTGAAGCTTTCTTT.

J is TRBJ2-1 and V is TRBV6-1; 11 positions match TRBD2. The junction had 10 bases not matched to a gene; V was cut back by 3 bases and J by 3 bases. CDR1 MNHNS and CDR2 SASEGT come from the germline V gene. The CDR3 consists of 18 residues. The CDR3 reads CASSDARFLAGGYNEQFF. The CDR3 bases are TGTGCCAGCAGTGACGCTCGGTTTCTAGCGGGGGGCTACAATGAGCAGTTCTTC.